This T cell receptor beta chain was captured in a study of T cells in tuberculosis (dated by TCRdb to 2016 to 2019). As for the study more broadly: To characterize T cells specific for the mycobacterial lipid antigen glucose monomycolate (GMM), the study used CD1B tetramers together with high-throughput TCR immunosequencing. With 10 or so people per group, a South African clinical cohort compared IGRA-negative adolescents, IGRA-positive adolescents with latent tuberculosis, and adults with active tuberculosis. Active tuberculosis patient PBMC were archived before or within 7 days of starting standard anti-tuberculosis treatment.

The time point label on this specimen signifies: new active TB diagnosis, blood taken before or within 7 days of starting treatment. Active tuberculosis patients were HIV-seronegative South African adults aged 18 years or older with a new diagnosis. Confirmation of active tuberculosis was obtained by positive sputum smear microscopy and/or positive M. tuberculosis culture. Immunosequencing was performed on unsorted cryopreserved PBMC and covered 100,000 or so T cells per clinical donor on average. TCR libraries were generated with the immunoSEQ multiplex PCR assay, using TCR-beta and/or TCR-alpha/delta assays for each sample. The amplified TCR libraries were sequenced on the Illumina high-throughput platform. The original methods were these. Clustering and dimensionality reduction relied on pairwise TCRdist distances among GMM-specific receptors from T cells that were either sorted ex vivo or expanded in vitro. Each clinical repertoire was scored by mean NN-distance, the average TCRdist to the nearest 10% of tetramer-positive reference sequences. To compute GEM TCR motif frequency, the fraction of unique TCRs matching known GEM sequences by V/J usage and CDR3 length was calculated. Linear discriminant analysis with leave-one-out cross-validation, implemented in scikit-learn, was used to classify active tuberculosis. The immuneACCESS repertoire file appears here via TCRdb, limited to in-frame rearrangements. These files lack a portion of the clones; in checked studies, under half of the deficit traces to unresolved V genes, and the cause of the others is not known. V, J and clone size were drawn from that table, and D and trimming were deduced from the DNA. The sample yields 20,000 to 25,000 clones; approximately 86% were counted once. The ten largest clones add up to more than 12% of the sample.

V loses 0 bases, J loses 0 bases, and the germline ends lie 18 bases apart. There are 19 amino acids in the CDR3, from cysteine to phenylalanine inclusive. The retained sequence is limited to the CDR3, 57 bases, with the frame set at the first base. According to the germline V gene, CDR1 reads SGHVS and CDR2 reads FQNEAQ. The sample holds a few counts of this clone. Its antigen is still unknown. No much larger clone exists at a distance of one base, and base qualities are not known. Overall study outcomes, separate from this receptor: An accuracy of 87% (AUROC roughly 0.87) was reached by a classifier using the diverse GMM-specific repertoire, compared with about 70% accuracy when GEM motif frequencies were used. Clinical samples were selected based on the availability of cryopreserved specimens, with adults included as active tuberculosis cases and adolescents included as controls. Smaller NN-distances were partly driven by shorter CDR3-alpha lengths in active tuberculosis patients, and statistical significance was not reached for the TCR-beta difference. Active tuberculosis TCR-alpha repertoires showed smaller mean NN-distances to GMM-specific TCRs than IGRA-negative controls, suggesting clonal expansion of these TCRs.

The sequence was collected from an adult with tuberculosis. The rearrangement joined TRBV7-8 to TRBJ1-5; the D region possibly corresponds to TRBD1 (5 bases align). The source material was PBMCs, sampled at tuberculosis diagnosis. The CDR3 region reads CASSLARMRGPGSNQPQHF. DNA sequence: TGTGCCAGCAGCTTAGCCAGGATGCGGGGACCGGGTAGCAATCAGCCCCAGCATTTT.